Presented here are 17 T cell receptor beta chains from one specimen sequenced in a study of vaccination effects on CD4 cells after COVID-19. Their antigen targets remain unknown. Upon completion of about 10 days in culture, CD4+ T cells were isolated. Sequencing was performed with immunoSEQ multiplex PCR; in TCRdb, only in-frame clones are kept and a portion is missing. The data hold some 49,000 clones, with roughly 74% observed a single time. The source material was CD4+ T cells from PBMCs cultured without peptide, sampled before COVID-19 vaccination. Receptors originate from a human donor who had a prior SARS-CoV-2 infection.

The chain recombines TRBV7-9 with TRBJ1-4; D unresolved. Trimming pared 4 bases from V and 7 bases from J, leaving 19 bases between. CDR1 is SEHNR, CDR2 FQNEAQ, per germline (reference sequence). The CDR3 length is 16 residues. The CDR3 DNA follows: TGTGCCAGCAGCTCACAGATTGGGAATTGGGGTGAAAAACTGTTTTTT. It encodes CASSSQIGNWGEKLFF.

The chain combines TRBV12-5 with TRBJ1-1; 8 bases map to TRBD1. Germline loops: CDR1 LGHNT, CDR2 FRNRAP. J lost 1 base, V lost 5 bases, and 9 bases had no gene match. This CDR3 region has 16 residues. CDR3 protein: CASGITDRGRNTEAFF. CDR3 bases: TGTGCTAGTGGTATAACAGACAGGGGAAGGAACACTGAAGCTTTCTTT.

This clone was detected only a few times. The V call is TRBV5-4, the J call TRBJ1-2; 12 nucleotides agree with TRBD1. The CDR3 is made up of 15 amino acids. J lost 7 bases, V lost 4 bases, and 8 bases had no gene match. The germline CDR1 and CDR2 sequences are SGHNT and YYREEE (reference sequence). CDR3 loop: CASSIRDRGPSGYTF. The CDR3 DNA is TGTGCCAGCAGCATCCGGGACAGGGGGCCTAGTGGCTACACCTTC.

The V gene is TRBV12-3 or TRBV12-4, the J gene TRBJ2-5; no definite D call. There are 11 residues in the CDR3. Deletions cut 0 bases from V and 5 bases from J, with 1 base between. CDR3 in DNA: TGTGCCAGCAGTTTAGCTGAGACCCAGTACTTC. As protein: CASSLAETQYF.

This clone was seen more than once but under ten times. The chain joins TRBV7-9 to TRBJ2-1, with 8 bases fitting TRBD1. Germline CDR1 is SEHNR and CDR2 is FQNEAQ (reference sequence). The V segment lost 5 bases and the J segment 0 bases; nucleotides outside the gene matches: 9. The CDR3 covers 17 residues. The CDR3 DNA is TGTGCCAGCAGCGTCCACAGGGGGGTAAGCTCCTACAATGAGCAGTTCTTC. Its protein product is CASSVHRGVSSYNEQFF.

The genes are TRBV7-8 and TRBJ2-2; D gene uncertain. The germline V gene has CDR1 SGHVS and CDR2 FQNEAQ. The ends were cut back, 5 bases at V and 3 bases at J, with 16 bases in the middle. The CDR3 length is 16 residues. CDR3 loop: CASSEDGALDTGELFF. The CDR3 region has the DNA TGTGCCAGCAGCGAGGACGGAGCTCTCGACACCGGGGAGCTGTTTTTT.

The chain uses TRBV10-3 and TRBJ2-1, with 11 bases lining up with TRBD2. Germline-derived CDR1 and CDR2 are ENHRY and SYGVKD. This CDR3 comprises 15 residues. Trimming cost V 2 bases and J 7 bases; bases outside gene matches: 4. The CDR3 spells CAISEGLAGANEQFF. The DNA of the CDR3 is TGTGCCATCAGTGAGGGACTAGCGGGCGCAAATGAGCAGTTCTTC.

The CDR3 coding sequence is TGTGCCAGCAGCGGGGGAGCGTTCACCGGGGAGCTGTTTTTT. Protein product: CASSGGAFTGELFF. The chain links TRBV9 to TRBJ2-2; D perhaps matches TRBD2 (5 bases). The CDR3 is 14 amino acids. V was pared by 3 bases and J by 4 bases, with 10 bases between. From germline, CDR1 is SGDLS and CDR2 YYNGEE.

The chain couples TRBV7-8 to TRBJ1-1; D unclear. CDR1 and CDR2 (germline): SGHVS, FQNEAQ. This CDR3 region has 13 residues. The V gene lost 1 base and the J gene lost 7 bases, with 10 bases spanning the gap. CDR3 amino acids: CASSLDAGNEAFF. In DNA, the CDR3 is TGTGCCAGCAGCTTAGATGCAGGTAATGAAGCTTTCTTT.

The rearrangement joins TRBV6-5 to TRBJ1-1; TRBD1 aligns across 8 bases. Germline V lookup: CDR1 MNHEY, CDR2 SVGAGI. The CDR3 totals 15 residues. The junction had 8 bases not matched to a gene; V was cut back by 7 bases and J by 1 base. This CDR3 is CASTRYGTGNTEAFF. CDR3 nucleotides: TGTGCCAGCACGAGATACGGGACAGGGAACACTGAAGCTTTCTTT.

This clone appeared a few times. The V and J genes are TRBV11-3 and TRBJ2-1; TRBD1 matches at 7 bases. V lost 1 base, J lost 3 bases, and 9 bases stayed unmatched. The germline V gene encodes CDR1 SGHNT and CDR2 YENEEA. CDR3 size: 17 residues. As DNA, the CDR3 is TGTGCCAGCAGCTTAGGGGTTGCTGGGACAGTCTACAATGAGCAGTTCTTC. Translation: CASSLGVAGTVYNEQFF.

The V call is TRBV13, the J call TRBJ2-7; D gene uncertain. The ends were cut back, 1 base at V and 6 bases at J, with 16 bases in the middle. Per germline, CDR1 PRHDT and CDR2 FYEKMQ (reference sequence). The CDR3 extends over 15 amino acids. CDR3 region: CASSLDGRKPFEQYF. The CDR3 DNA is TGTGCCAGCAGCTTAGACGGCCGAAAACCCTTCGAGCAGTACTTC.

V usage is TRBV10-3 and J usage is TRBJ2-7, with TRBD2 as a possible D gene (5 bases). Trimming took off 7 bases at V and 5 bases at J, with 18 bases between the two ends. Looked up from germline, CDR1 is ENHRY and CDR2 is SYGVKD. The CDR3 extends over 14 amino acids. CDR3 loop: CAIMGSGNGDEQYF. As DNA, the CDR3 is TGTGCCATCATGGGGTCGGGGAACGGCGACGAGCAGTACTTC.

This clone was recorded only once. The CDR3 reads CASSYRPGIYGYTF. Here the CDR3 DNA reads TGTGCCAGCAGCTACCGTCCGGGGATCTATGGCTACACCTTC. The J gene is TRBJ1-2, the V gene TRBV7-9; D call uncertain. The V end lost 4 bases, the J end lost 4 bases, and 13 bases lay between the germline ends. The germline V gene has CDR1 SEHNR and CDR2 FQNEAQ (reference sequence). This CDR3 spans 14 amino acids.

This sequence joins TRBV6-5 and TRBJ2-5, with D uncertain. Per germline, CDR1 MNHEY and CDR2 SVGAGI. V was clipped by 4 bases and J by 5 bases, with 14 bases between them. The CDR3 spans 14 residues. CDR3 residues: CASSFQLASETQYF. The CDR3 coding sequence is TGTGCCAGCAGTTTTCAACTGGCCAGCGAGACCCAGTACTTC.

CDR3 amino acids: CASSLVLAGPRTGELFF. The DNA for the CDR3 is TGTGCCAGCAGCTTAGTCCTAGCGGGGCCCCGCACCGGGGAGCTGTTTTTT. The rearrangement uses TRBV7-9 and TRBJ2-2; the match to TRBD2 covers 9 bases. Germline V lookup: CDR1 SEHNR, CDR2 FQNEAQ (reference sequence). The CDR3 has 17 residues. J lost 4 bases, V lost 1 base, and 7 bases had no gene match.

CDR3 DNA sequence: TGTGCCAGCAGCCCCAATCCGGGTAACACTGAAGCTTTCTTT. Translating it yields CASSPNPGNTEAFF. This chain uses TRBV7-3 with TRBJ1-1; D is unresolved. The CDR3 totals 14 residues. The ends were cut back, 5 bases at V and 2 bases at J, with 12 bases in the middle. Germline V CDR1 and CDR2: SGHTA, FQGTGA.